This T cell receptor beta chain was retrieved from a study of identical twins. TCRdb called the 5' RACE reads again in MiXCR, with one record for every CDR3 protein. The data contain hundreds of thousands of distinct CDR3 sequences, 15% to 20% of them seen just once; the ten biggest clones take up 13%. The CDR3 loop spans 15 amino acids. Germline V CDR1 and CDR2: SGHAT, FQNNGV. V was cut by 4 bases and J by 5 bases, with 14 bases left in between. The same sample was also studied in work on T cells expressing NK-cell markers.

Sequences were obtained from PBMCs. The chain links TRBV11-2 to TRBJ2-2; D perhaps matches TRBD1 (7 bases). This TCR was recovered from a woman younger than 30 in good health. In DNA, the CDR3 is TGTGCCAGCAGCTCCGGAGGGGGCGTGACCGGGGAGCTGTTTTTT. This codes for CASSSGGGVTGELFF.